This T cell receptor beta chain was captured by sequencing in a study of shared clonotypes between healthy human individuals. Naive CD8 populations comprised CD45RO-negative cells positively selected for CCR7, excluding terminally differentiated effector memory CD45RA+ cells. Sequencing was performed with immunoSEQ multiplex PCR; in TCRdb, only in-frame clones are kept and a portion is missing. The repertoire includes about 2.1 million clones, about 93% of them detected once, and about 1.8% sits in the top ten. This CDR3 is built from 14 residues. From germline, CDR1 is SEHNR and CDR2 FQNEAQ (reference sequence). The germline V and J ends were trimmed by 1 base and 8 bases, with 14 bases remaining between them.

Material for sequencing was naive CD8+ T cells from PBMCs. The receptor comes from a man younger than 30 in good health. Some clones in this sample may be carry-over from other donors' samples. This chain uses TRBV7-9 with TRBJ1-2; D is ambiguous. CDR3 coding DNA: TGTGCCAGCAGCTTAGAATTCAACCCATTGGGCTACACCTTC. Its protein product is CASSLEFNPLGYTF. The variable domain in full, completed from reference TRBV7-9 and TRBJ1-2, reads DTGVSQNPRHKITKRGQNVTFRCDPISEHNRLYWYRQTLGQGPEFLTYFQNEAQLEKSRLLSDRFSAERPKGSFSTLEIQRTEQGDSAMYLCASSLEFNPLGYTFGSGTRLTVV.